This passage covers 20 T cell receptor beta chains from one sample sequenced in a study of cytomegalovirus exposure and HLA in healthy donors. A multiplex PCR was run with 60 Vbeta primers and 13 Jbeta primers. Profiling relied on immunoSEQ multiplex PCR, and the TCRdb table lists in-frame clones only, not all of them. Among 150,000 to 200,000 clones listed, 80% were seen once. The source material was PBMCs. Receptor source: a male donor in good health and CMV-seronegative.

The V and J genes are TRBV11-2 and TRBJ2-5; TRBD1 is a possible D gene (6 bases). Near its end, the DNA agrees better with TRBJ2-7, so the J call may be wrong. The CDR3 contains 15 residues. Germline V CDR1 and CDR2: SGHAT, FQNNGV. The CDR3 region has the DNA TGTGCCAGCAGCCGCTTTGACCAGACAGGCTACGAGCAGTACTTC. It translates to CASSRFDQTGYEQYF.

This chain connects TRBV4-3 to TRBJ1-1, with 10 nucleotides matching TRBD1. Germline V gives CDR1 LGHNA, CDR2 YSLEER. The V segment lost 3 bases and the J segment 2 bases; nucleotides outside the gene matches: 3. The length of the CDR3 is 15 residues. CDR3 nucleotides: TGCGCCAGCAGCCAGAGGGACAGGGGTAACACTGAAGCTTTCTTT. Translated, it gives CASSQRDRGNTEAFF.

In its sample, this clone was seen once. The rearrangement links TRBV9 to TRBJ2-5; maybe TRBD2 (5 bases). The J call may be incorrect, as the DNA end agrees better with TRBJ2-7. CDR1 SGDLS and CDR2 YYNGEE come from the germline V gene. The CDR3 length is 15 residues. CDR3 sequence reads: CASSPHGESSYEQYF. The CDR3 region has the DNA TGTGCCAGCAGCCCCCATGGGGAGAGCTCCTACGAGCAGTACTTC.

This chain joins TRBV10-3 and TRBJ2-1, with a possible D match to TRBD2 (5 bases). This CDR3 has 11 residues. With 6 bases removed from V and 9 bases from J, the gap between germline ends came to 9 bases. The V gene's germline CDR1 is ENHRY and CDR2 SYGVKD. The CDR3 coding sequence is TGTGCCATCAGGGACGCGGGTGAGCAGTTCTTC. Protein: CAIRDAGEQFF.

This chain links TRBV6-1 with TRBJ2-2; a weak D match, TRBD1 (6 bases). Germline-derived CDR1 and CDR2 are MNHNS and SASEGT. The V and J ends lost 2 bases and 7 bases respectively, with 11 bases between them. CDR3 length equals 14 residues. CDR3 sequence (DNA): TGTGCCAGCAGTGAAAGACAGGCCGGCGGGGAGCTGTTTTTT. This codes for CASSERQAGGELFF.

The V gene is TRBV15, the J gene TRBJ2-1, with TRBD1 matching over 10 bases. Germline-derived CDR1 and CDR2 are LNHNV and YYDKDF (reference sequence). V shed 3 bases, J shed 4 bases, and the junction held 12 bases outside the gene matches. The CDR3 covers 18 residues. The CDR3 loop is CATSSQGQGLRSYNEQFF. CDR3 DNA sequence: TGTGCCACCAGCAGCCAGGGACAGGGGTTACGTTCGTACAATGAGCAGTTCTTC.

This chain joins TRBV2 and TRBJ1-6; D unresolved. Trimming cost V 2 bases and J 9 bases, with 14 bases left between them. Germline assignment: CDR1 SNHLY and CDR2 FYNNEI. The CDR3 has 15 amino acids. This chain's CDR3 is CASSEQVGLGSPLHF. The DNA of the CDR3 is TGTGCCAGCAGTGAACAGGTCGGTCTCGGTTCACCCCTCCACTTT.

The chain joins TRBV5-1 to TRBJ2-5, with 8 bases aligning to TRBD2. The CDR3 is 15 amino acids. Germline loops: CDR1 SGHRS, CDR2 YFSETQ. V dropped 1 base and J dropped 2; count of bases not matched to a gene: 4. The CDR3 nucleotides are TGCGCCAGCAGCTTGTCGGGAGGGAGGCAAGAGACCCAGTACTTC. Amino acid sequence: CASSLSGGRQETQYF.

This clone has a single count. V usage is TRBV6-5 and J usage is TRBJ2-3; TRBD1 might be the D (5 bases). This CDR3 region has 13 residues. CDR1 MNHEY and CDR2 SVGAGI come from the germline V gene. V gave up 5 bases and J gave up 5 bases, with 11 bases separating them. The CDR3 here is CASSGAYGDTQYF. In nucleotides, the CDR3 is TGTGCCAGCAGTGGGGCATACGGAGATACGCAGTATTTT.

The chain joins TRBV18 to TRBJ1-5; TRBD1 might be the D (6 bases). Germline V lookup: CDR1 KGHSH, CDR2 LQKENI. The CDR3 is 16 residues long. V dropped 6 bases and J dropped 1 base, with 16 bases sitting between them. Written as DNA, the CDR3 is TGTGCCAGCTCCCCTTCGGGGGGGCTAAGCAATCAGCCCCAGCATTTT. Its protein product is CASSPSGGLSNQPQHF.

The V and J genes are TRBV6-5 and TRBJ1-3; no firm D call. The CDR3 covers 15 residues. V shed 0 bases and J shed 0 bases, with 6 bases lying between them. Germline V gene lookup returns CDR1 MNHEY and CDR2 SVGAGI. The chain's CDR3 is CASSYSQFSGNTIYF. CDR3 sequence (DNA): TGTGCCAGCAGTTACTCCCAGTTCTCTGGAAACACCATATATTTT.

This clone appeared a few times. The chain combines TRBV5-4 with TRBJ2-7, with 9 bases fitting TRBD1. The CDR3 is 17 amino acids. Germline CDR1 reads SGHNT; CDR2 reads YYREEE (reference sequence). J lost 0 bases, V lost 6 bases, and 13 bases had no gene match. This CDR3 reads CASNAGTGWGSSYEQYF. The CDR3 coding sequence is TGTGCCAGCAACGCCGGGACAGGGTGGGGATCCTCCTACGAGCAGTACTTC. The full variable domain, with the rest looked up from reference TRBV5-4 and TRBJ2-7, is ETGVTQSPTHLIKTRGQQVTLRCSSQSGHNTVSWYQQALGQGPQFIFQYYREEENGRGNFPPRFSGLQFPNYSSELNVNALELDDSALYLCASNAGTGWGSSYEQYFGPGTRLTVT.

This chain connects TRBV7-9 to TRBJ2-5; 7 nucleotides agree with TRBD1. The V segment lost 6 bases and the J segment 3 bases; nucleotides outside the gene matches: 10. The CDR3 extends over 15 amino acids. From germline, CDR1 is SEHNR and CDR2 FQNEAQ (reference sequence). The CDR3 region is CASRGTVQLEETQYF. In DNA, the CDR3 is TGTGCCAGCAGGGGGACAGTTCAACTAGAAGAGACCCAGTACTTC. The full variable domain, completed using reference TRBV7-9 and TRBJ2-5, is DTGVSQNPRHKITKRGQNVTFRCDPISEHNRLYWYRQTLGQGPEFLTYFQNEAQLEKSRLLSDRFSAERPKGSFSTLEIQRTEQGDSAMYLCASRGTVQLEETQYFGPGTRLLVL.

This clone was observed a single time. The chain uses TRBV15 and TRBJ2-2, with D tentatively TRBD2 (5 bases). There are 13 residues in the CDR3. V lost 11 bases and J 16 bases, leaving 26 bases between the germline ends. From germline, CDR1 is LNHNV and CDR2 YYDKDF (reference sequence). The CDR3 nucleotides are TGTGCCGCTGGGAACCGGGAAAGTAGGAATCAGTTTTTT. This codes for CAAGNRESRNQFF. Combining the CDR3 with reference TRBV15 and TRBJ2-2 gives the whole variable domain DAMVIQNPRYQVTQFGKPVTLSCSQTLNHNVMYWYQQKSSQAPKLLFHYYDKDFNNEADTPDNFQSRRPNTSFCFLDIRSPGLGDTAMYLCAAGNRESRNQFFGEGSRLTVL.

The V call is TRBV28, the J call TRBJ1-3; TRBD1 aligns across 8 bases. Germline assignment: CDR1 MDHEN and CDR2 SYDVKM. The J segment lost 6 bases and the V segment lost 4 bases, leaving 5 bases of the junction unmatched. CDR3 length equals 14 residues. The CDR3 DNA sequence: TGTGCCAGCAGTTCGACAGGGGAAGAAAACACCATATATTTT. Its translation is CASSSTGEENTIYF.

The rearrangement links TRBV15 to TRBJ1-4, with unresolved D. Germline V lookup: CDR1 LNHNV, CDR2 YYDKDF (reference sequence). V was cut by 5 bases and J by 0 bases, with 7 bases left in between. The CDR3 is 14 amino acids. The CDR3 protein is CATSGPATNEKLFF. The CDR3 DNA sequence: TGTGCCACCAGCGGGCCTGCAACTAATGAAAAACTGTTTTTT. The entire variable domain, with the rest obtained from reference TRBV15 and TRBJ1-4, is as follows: DAMVIQNPRYQVTQFGKPVTLSCSQTLNHNVMYWYQQKSSQAPKLLFHYYDKDFNNEADTPDNFQSRRPNTSFCFLDIRSPGLGDTAMYLCATSGPATNEKLFFGSGTQLSVL.

This chain links TRBV29-1 with TRBJ2-7, with TRBD1 matching 7 bases. This CDR3 has 13 amino acids. The V and J ends lost 4 bases and 2 bases, in that order; junction bases with no gene match: 5. In germline, CDR1 is SQVTM, CDR2 ANQGSEA. The CDR3 is CSVVTGLTYEQYF. CDR3 DNA: TGCAGCGTTGTGACAGGGCTAACCTACGAGCAGTACTTC.

The count of this clone is one. The chain has TRBV27 and TRBJ2-3; the match to TRBD2 covers 13 bases. Germline CDR1 reads MNHEY; CDR2 reads SMNVEV (reference sequence). The CDR3 spans 16 residues. The V segment lost 3 bases and the J segment 2 bases; nucleotides outside the gene matches: 2. CDR3 DNA: TGTGCCAGCAGTTTCGGACTAGCGGGGGCCACAGATACGCAGTATTTT. Amino acid sequence: CASSFGLAGATDTQYF.

This chain links TRBV15 with TRBJ1-1; maybe TRBD1 (5 bases). Germline-derived CDR1 and CDR2 are LNHNV and YYDKDF (reference sequence). V dropped 0 bases and J dropped 3 bases, with 14 bases sitting between them. CDR3 size: 16 residues. CDR3 protein: CATSRDFRGSDTEAFF. In DNA form, the CDR3 reads TGTGCCACCAGCAGAGATTTTCGGGGGTCGGACACTGAAGCTTTCTTT.

CDR3 amino acids: CASSAYGGTYEQYF. The CDR3 nucleotides are TGTGCCAGCAGTGCCTACGGGGGAACCTACGAGCAGTACTTC. The chain recombines TRBV27 with TRBJ2-7, with D tentatively TRBD2 (6 bases). V lost 5 bases and J lost 2, with 13 bases in between. Germline CDR1 and CDR2: MNHEY and SMNVEV (reference sequence). The CDR3 has 14 residues.